This T cell receptor beta chain derives from a study of blood T cell repertoires in COVID-19 (dated by TCRdb to the early 2020s). Turning to the overall study: The collaborator samples originated in the United States, Italy and Spain and spanned the acute and convalescent phases of COVID-19. The prospective study material was composed of cDNA or gDNA derived from T cells, B-cell-depleted T cells, or PBMCs. The samples were drawn from the first 160 participants of the ongoing ImmuneRACE study and from 1,254 subjects provided by 6 global collaborators. The repertoires were released in a freely available public database intended as a resource for research on the immune response to SARS-CoV-2. Where available, HLA class I and class II types were taken from metadata supplied by the sample provider and were not determined by assay-based typing. Nearly every sample came with metadata listing a de-identified subject ID, COVID-19 status, age in years and sex. Deeply sampled blood TCRbeta repertoires from subjects exposed to, actively infected with, or recovered from COVID-19 were included in the dataset. What the study reported, not specific to this receptor: The quantity of clinical and demographic metadata differed by source and by participant and was supplied without curation.

V and J are trimmed by 0 bases and 7 bases, and the gene matches miss 8 bases of the junction. The germline V gene (reference sequence) yields SGHKS for CDR1 and YYEKEE for CDR2. From the cysteine up to the phenylalanine, the CDR3 has a length of 16 residues. Here the CDR3 DNA is all that survives: 48 bases in frame from base 1. TCRbeta CDR3 regions were amplified from genomic DNA using the immunoSEQ Assay, a bias-controlled multiplex PCR. Per the authors' processing: Within the assay, amplification of reference gene primers was used to estimate how many nucleated cells each sample contained. To quantify the absolute abundance of each unique TCRbeta CDR3 rearrangement, sequence reads were collapsed and filtered. For each sample, productive Simpson clonality was calculated by taking the square root of Simpson's diversity index across productive rearrangements. TCRdb re-hosts the immuneACCESS table, in-frame sequences only. Its copies lack some clones; in the studies checked, an unresolved V gene accounts for under half of them, and the cause for the rest is not known. Clone size and the V and J calls come from that table; the DNA yielded D and trimming. This sample comprises under 200,000 clones, 70% to 90% of them detected only once. Clones ranked in the top ten supply roughly 11% of the sample.

In Seattle, one collaborating source enrolled patients while the infection was active and tracked those patients longitudinally over the course of disease. Collaborating institutions collected whole blood in K2EDTA tubes following their own protocols. Collaborator samples were shipped for TCRbeta analysis as frozen whole blood, isolated PBMCs, or DNA extracted from either sample type. As regards this clone: The target of this receptor is not known. Per-nucleotide qualities are absent, and no much larger clonotype sits a single base away.

The specimen was peripheral blood. The sequence was obtained from a woman aged 55-69 years with COVID-19, enrolled during active disease. This sequence uses TRBV5-5 and TRBJ1-5, and 9 junction bases match TRBD1. The DNA sequence is as follows: TGTGCCAGCAGCTTGGCCGGGACAGGGAGGGGCCAGCCCCAGCATTTT. It encodes CASSLAGTGRGQPQHF.